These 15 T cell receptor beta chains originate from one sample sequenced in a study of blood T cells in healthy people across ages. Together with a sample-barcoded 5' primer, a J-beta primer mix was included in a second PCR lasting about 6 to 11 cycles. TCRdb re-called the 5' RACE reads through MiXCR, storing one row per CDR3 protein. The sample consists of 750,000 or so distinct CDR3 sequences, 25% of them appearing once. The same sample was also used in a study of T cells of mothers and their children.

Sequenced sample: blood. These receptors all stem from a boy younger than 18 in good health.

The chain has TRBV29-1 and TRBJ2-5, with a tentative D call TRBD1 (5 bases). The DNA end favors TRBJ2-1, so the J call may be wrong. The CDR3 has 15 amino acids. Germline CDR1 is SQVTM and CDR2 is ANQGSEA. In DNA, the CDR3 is TGCAGCGTTGAAGATTCCAGACAGCCCTACAATGAGCAGTTCTTC. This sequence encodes CSVEDSRQPYNEQFF.

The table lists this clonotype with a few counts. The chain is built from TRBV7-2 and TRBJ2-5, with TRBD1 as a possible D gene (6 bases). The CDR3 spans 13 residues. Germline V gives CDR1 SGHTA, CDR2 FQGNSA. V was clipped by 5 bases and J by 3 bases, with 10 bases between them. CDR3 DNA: TGTGCCAGCAGCATTGGACAGAAAGAGACCCAGTACTTC. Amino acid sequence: CASSIGQKETQYF.

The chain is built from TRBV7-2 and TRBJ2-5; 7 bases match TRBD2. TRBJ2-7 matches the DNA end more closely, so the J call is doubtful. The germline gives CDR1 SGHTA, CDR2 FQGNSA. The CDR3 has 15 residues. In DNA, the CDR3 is TGTGCCAGCAGCTTAAATGGCGGGAGTACGTACGAGCAGTACTTC. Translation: CASSLNGGSTYEQYF.

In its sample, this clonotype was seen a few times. CDR3 protein: CASRSGIAGGPGNTQYF. CDR3 in DNA: TGTGCCAGCAGATCGGGTATAGCGGGAGGGCCAGGAAATACGCAGTATTTT. The chain uses TRBV6-1 and TRBJ2-3; TRBD2 aligns across 11 bases. The CDR3 runs 17 residues. With 6 bases clipped from V and 7 bases from J, the junction kept 15 bases outside the gene matches. Germline values: CDR1 MNHNS, CDR2 SASEGT.

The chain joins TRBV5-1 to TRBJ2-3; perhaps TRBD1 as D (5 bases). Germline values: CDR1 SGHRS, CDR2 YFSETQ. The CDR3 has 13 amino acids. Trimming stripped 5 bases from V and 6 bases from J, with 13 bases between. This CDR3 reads CASREGDSDTQYF. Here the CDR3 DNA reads TGCGCCAGCAGGGAAGGGGATTCGGATACGCAGTATTTT.

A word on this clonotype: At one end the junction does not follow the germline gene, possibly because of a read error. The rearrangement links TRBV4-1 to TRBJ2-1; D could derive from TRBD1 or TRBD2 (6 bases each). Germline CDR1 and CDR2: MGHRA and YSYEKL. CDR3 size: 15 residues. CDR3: CASSLGFKEGETRYF. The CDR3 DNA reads TGCGCCAGCAGCCTGGGCTTTAAGGAGGGGGAGACCCGGTACTTC.

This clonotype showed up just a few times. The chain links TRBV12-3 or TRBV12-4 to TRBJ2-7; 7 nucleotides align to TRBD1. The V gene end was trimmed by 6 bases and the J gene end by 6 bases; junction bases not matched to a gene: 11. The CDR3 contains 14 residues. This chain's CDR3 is CASSLQKTGLEQYF. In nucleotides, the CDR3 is TGTGCCAGCAGCCTTCAGAAGACAGGGCTCGAGCAGTACTTC.

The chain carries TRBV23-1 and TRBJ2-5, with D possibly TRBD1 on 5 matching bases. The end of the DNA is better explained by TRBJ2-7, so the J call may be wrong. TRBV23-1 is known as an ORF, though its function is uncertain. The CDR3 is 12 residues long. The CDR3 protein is CASSRTKDEQYF. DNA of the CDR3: TGCGCCAGCAGTAGGACAAAGGACGAGCAGTACTTC.

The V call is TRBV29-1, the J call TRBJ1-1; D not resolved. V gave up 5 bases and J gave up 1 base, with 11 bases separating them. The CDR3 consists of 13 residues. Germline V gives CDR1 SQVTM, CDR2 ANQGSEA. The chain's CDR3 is CSVFQNRNTEAFF. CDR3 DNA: TGCAGCGTTTTTCAGAACCGGAACACTGAAGCTTTCTTT. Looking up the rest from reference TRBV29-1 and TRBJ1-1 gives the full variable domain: SAVISQKPSRDICQRGTSLTIQCQVDSQVTMMFWYRQQPGQSLTLIATANQGSEATYESGFVIDKFPISRPNLTFSTLTVSNMSPEDSSIYLCSVFQNRNTEAFFGQGTRLTVV.

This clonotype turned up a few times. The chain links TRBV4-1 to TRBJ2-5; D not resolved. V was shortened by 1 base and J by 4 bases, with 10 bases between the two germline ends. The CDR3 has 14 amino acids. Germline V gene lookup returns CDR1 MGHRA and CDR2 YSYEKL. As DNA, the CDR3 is TGCGCCAGCAGCCAAGTTGCGGCAGGAGAGACCCAGTACTTC. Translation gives CASSQVAAGETQYF.

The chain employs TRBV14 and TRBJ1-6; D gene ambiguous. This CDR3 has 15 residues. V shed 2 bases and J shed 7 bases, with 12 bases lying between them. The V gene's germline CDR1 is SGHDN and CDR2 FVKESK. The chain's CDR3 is CASSQRPGGNSPLHF. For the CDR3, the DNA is TGTGCCAGCAGCCAAAGACCGGGAGGGAATTCACCCCTCCACTTT.

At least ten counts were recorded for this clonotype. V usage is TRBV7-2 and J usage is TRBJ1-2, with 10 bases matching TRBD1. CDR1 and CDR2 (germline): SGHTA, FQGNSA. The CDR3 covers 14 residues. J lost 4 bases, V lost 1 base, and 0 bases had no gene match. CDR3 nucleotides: TGTGCCAGCAGCTTAGGGACAGGGGGCTATGGCTACACCTTC. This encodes CASSLGTGGYGYTF.

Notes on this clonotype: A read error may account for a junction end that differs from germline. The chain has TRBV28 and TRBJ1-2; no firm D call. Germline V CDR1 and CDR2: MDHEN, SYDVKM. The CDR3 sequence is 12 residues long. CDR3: CASSFAGYGYIF. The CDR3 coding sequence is TGTGCCAGCAGTTTTGCGGGCTATGGCTACATCTTC.

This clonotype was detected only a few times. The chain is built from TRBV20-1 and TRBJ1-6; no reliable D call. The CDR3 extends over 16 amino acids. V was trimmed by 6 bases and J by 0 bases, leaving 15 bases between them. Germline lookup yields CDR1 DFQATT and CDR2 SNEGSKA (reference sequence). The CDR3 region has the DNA TGCAGTGCGCAACCGGGAGGAAGCTCCTATAATTCACCCCTCCACTTT. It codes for CSAQPGGSSYNSPLHF.

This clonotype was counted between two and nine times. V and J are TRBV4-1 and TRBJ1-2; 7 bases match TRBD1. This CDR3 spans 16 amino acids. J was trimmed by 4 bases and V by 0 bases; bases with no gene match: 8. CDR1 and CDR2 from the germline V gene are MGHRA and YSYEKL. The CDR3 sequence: CASSQDLAGGAYGYTF. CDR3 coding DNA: TGCGCCAGCAGCCAAGATCTGGCAGGGGGGGCCTATGGCTACACCTTC.